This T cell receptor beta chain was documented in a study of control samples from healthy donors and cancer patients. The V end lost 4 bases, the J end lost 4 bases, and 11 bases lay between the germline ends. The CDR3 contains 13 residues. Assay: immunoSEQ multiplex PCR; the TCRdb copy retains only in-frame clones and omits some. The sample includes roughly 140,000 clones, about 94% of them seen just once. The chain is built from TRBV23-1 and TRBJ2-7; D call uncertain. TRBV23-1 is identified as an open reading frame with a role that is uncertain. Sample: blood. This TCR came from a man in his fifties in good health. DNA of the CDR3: TGCGCCAGCAGTCCTCAACCCATTTACGAGCAGTACTTC. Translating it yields CASSPQPIYEQYF.